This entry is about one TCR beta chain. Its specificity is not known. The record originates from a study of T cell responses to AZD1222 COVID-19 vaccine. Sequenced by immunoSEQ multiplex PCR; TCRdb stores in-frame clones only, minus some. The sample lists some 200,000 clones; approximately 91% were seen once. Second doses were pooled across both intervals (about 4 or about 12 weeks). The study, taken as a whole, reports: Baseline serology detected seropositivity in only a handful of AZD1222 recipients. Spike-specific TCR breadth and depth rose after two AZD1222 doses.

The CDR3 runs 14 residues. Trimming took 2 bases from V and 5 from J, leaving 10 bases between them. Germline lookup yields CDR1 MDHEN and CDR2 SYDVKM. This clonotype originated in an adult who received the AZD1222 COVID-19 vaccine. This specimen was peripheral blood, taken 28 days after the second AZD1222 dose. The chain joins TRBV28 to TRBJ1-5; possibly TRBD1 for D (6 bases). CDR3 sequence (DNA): TGTGCCAGCAGTTTAAGGGACAACTATCAGCCCCAGCATTTT. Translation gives CASSLRDNYQPQHF.